A selection of T cell receptor beta chains follows, all from one sample in a study of blood T cell repertoires in COVID-19. TCRdb's table, derived via immunoSEQ multiplex PCR, lists solely in-frame clones and lacks some. Here the sample spans about 120,000 clones, 65% to 90% being singletons. The sequencing sample was made of peripheral blood. These receptors all stem from an elderly man with acute or convalescent COVID-19. CDR3s include the opening cysteine and the closing phenylalanine or tryptophan. The D gene is left open where the match is weak. Where a row states a size, it is once, few, many or the class of an expanded clone; other rows omit it.

.,14,TRBJ2-5,once,TRBV5-1,TGCGCCAGCAGCTTGGTGGCTAGCGCAGAGACCCAGTACTTC,CASSLVASAETQYF
.,15,TRBJ2-7,.,TRBV29-1,TGCAGCGTTGGATCAGGGGCGAGGAGCTCCTACGAGCAGTACTTC,CSVGSGARSSYEQYF
TRBD1,14,TRBJ2-1,.,TRBV11-3,TGTGCCAGCAGCCAAAGGACAGGGAATAATGAGCAGTTCTTC,CASSQRTGNNEQFF
TRBD2,14,TRBJ2-3,.,TRBV5-4,TGTGCCAGCAGCTCGGGACTAGCGGGGGATACGCAGTATTTT,CASSSGLAGDTQYF
TRBD1,13,TRBJ1-2,few,TRBV5-8,TGTGCCAGCAGCTTCTACAGGGGAAACGGCTACACCTTC,CASSFYRGNGYTF
TRBD2,17,TRBJ2-2,few,TRBV7-9,TGTGCCAGCAGCCCCCAACGGACTAGAGTTGGCACCGGGGAGCTGTTTTTT,CASSPQRTRVGTGELFF
.,15,TRBJ1-6,.,TRBV13,TGTGCCAGCAGTTCCTCGCCCATGGGCAATTCACCCCTCCACTTT,CASSSSPMGNSPLHF
.,15,TRBJ2-7,few,TRBV6-5,TGTGCCAGCAGTTACGCCCGTGGAGCGCCCTACGAGCAGTACTTC,CASSYARGAPYEQYF
TRBD1,15,TRBJ1-5,.,TRBV5-1,TGCGCCAGCAGCTTGGGGGACAGCAGCAATCAGCCCCAGCATTTT,CASSLGDSSNQPQHF
.,16,TRBJ1-5,.,TRBV11-2,TGTGCCAGCAGCTCCGGGGGAGGAGGGAGAAATCAGCCCCAGCATTTT,CASSSGGGGRNQPQHF
TRBD2,14,TRBJ2-1,once,TRBV29-1,TGCAGCGTTGAAGGCGCTAGCGGGGCCAATGAGCAGTTCTTC,CSVEGASGANEQFF
TRBD2,18,TRBJ2-7,few,TRBV5-1,TGCGCCAGCAGCCCGAGGGGGTCCGCTAGCGGGCTATCCTACGAGCAGTACTTC,CASSPRGSASGLSYEQYF
TRBD1,14,TRBJ2-7,.,TRBV28,TGTGCCAGCAGTCTCCAGGGGGCGAATTACGAGCAGTACTTC,CASSLQGANYEQYF
TRBD2,14,TRBJ2-7,.,TRBV6-5,TGTGCCAGCAGTCCCGGGACTAGCGAGTACGAGCAGTACTTC,CASSPGTSEYEQYF
.,16,TRBJ1-4,few,TRBV7-2,TGTGCCAGCAGCTCCGGATCGGGATATAATAATGAAAAACTGTTTTTT,CASSSGSGYNNEKLFF
TRBD2,14,TRBJ2-7,.,TRBV6-5,TGTGCCAGCGGAACCTCGCGGGGGTCCCACGAGCAGTACTTC,CASGTSRGSHEQYF
.,17,TRBJ2-3,.,TRBV4-3,TGCGCCAGCAGCCAATCTCCGGTAGGGGGTCCCACAGATACGCAGTATTTT,CASSQSPVGGPTDTQYF
.,14,TRBJ2-5,.,TRBV7-8,TGTGCCAGCAGCCCTTCGGGGGAGGCAGAGACCCAGTACTTC,CASSPSGEAETQYF
TRBD2,13,TRBJ2-3,.,TRBV6-5,TGTGCCAGCACCCCGGGAGGGAGGGATACGCAGTATTTT,CASTPGGRDTQYF
TRBD1,16,TRBJ1-5,.,TRBV5-6,TGTGCCAGCAGCGTGCAGGGGGCAATTAGCAATCAGCCCCAGCATTTT,CASSVQGAISNQPQHF
TRBD2,15,TRBJ2-5,.,TRBV2,TGTGCCAGCGGATCTAGCGGCTTCTACGAAGAGACCCAGTACTTC,CASGSSGFYEETQYF
TRBD1,14,TRBJ2-2,.,TRBV19,TGTGCCAGTAGCGAAAACAGGGGAGCCGGGGAGCTGTTTTTT,CASSENRGAGELFF
TRBD1,14,TRBJ2-2,.,TRBV5-1,TGCGCCAGCAGAGACAGGGCGAACACCGGGGAGCTGTTTTTT,CASRDRANTGELFF
.,15,TRBJ1-2,.,TRBV24-1,TGTGCCACCAGTGATGAACAGGGAAGCCTTTATGGCTACACCTTC,CATSDEQGSLYGYTF
TRBD1,16,TRBJ1-2,.,TRBV7-9,TGTGCCAGCAGCTACGGACAGGTATATTTGTCCTATGGCTACACCTTC,CASSYGQVYLSYGYTF
TRBD1,17,TRBJ1-5,.,TRBV2,TGTGCCAGCAGCGAAACGGGACAGGGGGGAGGCAATCAGCCCCAGCATTTT,CASSETGQGGGNQPQHF
TRBD1,15,TRBJ2-1,.,TRBV7-3,TGTGCCAGCAGCGTAACAGGGGGACCCTACAATGAGCAGTTCTTC,CASSVTGGPYNEQFF
.,10,TRBJ2-3,.,TRBV20-1,TGCAGTGCTGGGAGGGATACGCAGTATTTT,CSAGRDTQYF
TRBD1,13,TRBJ1-1,.,TRBV29-1,TGCAGCGTTGACGGGACAGGTTCGACTGAAGCTTTCTTT,CSVDGTGSTEAFF
.,14,TRBJ2-7,once,TRBV21-1,TGTGCCAGCAGTCACAGGGGGCGGACCTACGAGCAGTACTTC,CASSHRGRTYEQYF
TRBD1,19,TRBJ2-4,once,TRBV7-8,TGTGCCAGCAGCCCAATAACTCCGCTGAATACAGGGGTCGGAAACATTCAGTACTTC,CASSPITPLNTGVGNIQYF
TRBD2,16,TRBJ2-5,.,TRBV11-3,TGTGCCAGCAGCCAGGGACTAGCGGGAGGGATAGAGACCCAGTACTTC,CASSQGLAGGIETQYF
TRBD2,15,TRBJ2-1,once,TRBV13,TGTGCCAGCAGCTTAGGAGGGAGGGCCTTGAATGAGCAGTTCTTC,CASSLGGRALNEQFF
.,16,TRBJ1-2,.,TRBV7-9,TGTGCCAGCAGCCCCCAGGGACACGTCCCAAACTATGGCTACACCTTC,CASSPQGHVPNYGYTF
TRBD1,18,TRBJ2-2,.,TRBV9,TGTGCCAGCAGCGTAGAACTCACGGGACAGGCCATCACCGGGGAGCTGTTTTTT,CASSVELTGQAITGELFF
.,15,TRBJ1-3,.,TRBV15,TGTGCCACCAGCAGAACAGGGAACTCTGGAAACACCATATATTTT,CATSRTGNSGNTIYF
.,13,TRBJ1-1,.,TRBV3-1/TRBV3-2,TGTGCCAGCAGCTGGAGGGGGAACACTGAAGCTTTCTTT,CASSWRGNTEAFF
TRBD1,16,TRBJ2-5,many,TRBV24-1,TGTGCCACCAGAGCCGGGACAGGGGGCGGTCAAGAGACCCAGTACTTC,CATRAGTGGGQETQYF
TRBD1,15,TRBJ1-2,.,TRBV6-5,TGTGCCAGCAGTAATCCCGGGACAGTTATCTATGGCTACACCTTC,CASSNPGTVIYGYTF
TRBD1,15,TRBJ1-2,.,TRBV27,TGTGCCAGCAGTCAGCGACAGGGGGTTAACTATGGCTACACCTTC,CASSQRQGVNYGYTF
.,14,TRBJ2-1,.,TRBV5-6,TGTGCCAGCAGCTTGGGGACAACCTACAATGAGCAGTTCTTC,CASSLGTTYNEQFF
.,14,TRBJ2-7,.,TRBV10-3,TGTGCCATCAACCCAGGGTCGGGTAGCTACGAGCAGTACTTC,CAINPGSGSYEQYF
.,13,TRBJ1-1,.,TRBV12-3/TRBV12-4,TGTGCCAGCATCGTCGTCGGGGGCACTGAAGCTTTCTTT,CASIVVGGTEAFF
TRBD1,15,TRBJ1-1,.,TRBV4-3,TGCGCCAGCAGCCAAGTACAGGGGTTAGCAACTGAAGCTTTCTTT,CASSQVQGLATEAFF
.,13,TRBJ2-7,.,TRBV6-5,TGTGCCAGCAGTTACTCCGGAGGCGCCGAGCAGTACTTC,CASSYSGGAEQYF
.,14,TRBJ1-1,once,TRBV6-5,TGTGCCAGCAGTTACTCAGAGGGGAACACTGAAGCTTTCTTT,CASSYSEGNTEAFF
TRBD1,13,TRBJ2-3,.,TRBV24-1,TGTGCCACCGGGACAGCCATAACAGATACGCAGTATTTT,CATGTAITDTQYF
TRBD2,15,TRBJ2-1,.,TRBV5-1,TGCGCCAGCAGCTTGGCTAGCGGGGGATACAATGAGCAGTTCTTC,CASSLASGGYNEQFF
.,17,TRBJ1-1,.,TRBV5-1,TGCGCCAGCAGCTTGTTGATACCAGGGGCACCGAACACTGAAGCTTTCTTT,CASSLLIPGAPNTEAFF
.,15,TRBJ2-7,once,TRBV9,TGTGCCAGCAGCGCATTTCCCGAAGCCCCCTACGAGCAGTACTTC,CASSAFPEAPYEQYF
TRBD2,16,TRBJ2-3,.,TRBV18,TGTGCCAGCTCTCCCCCCCCGGGGGGTGGCACAGATACGCAGTATTTT,CASSPPPGGGTDTQYF
.,14,TRBJ2-3,.,TRBV19,TGTGCCAGTAGTATATCGGGGGACACAGATACGCAGTATTTT,CASSISGDTDTQYF
.,12,TRBJ1-1,.,TRBV6-5,TGTGCCAGCAGATCAGGGGTCACTGAAGCTTTCTTT,CASRSGVTEAFF
.,12,TRBJ2-2,.,TRBV11-3,TGTGCCAGCAGCGCGGGTACCGGGGAGCTGTTTTTT,CASSAGTGELFF
.,17,TRBJ2-3,once,TRBV21-1,TGTGCCAGCAGCGCTCCCACCGGGACTAGCGGGACAGATACGCAGTATTTT,CASSAPTGTSGTDTQYF